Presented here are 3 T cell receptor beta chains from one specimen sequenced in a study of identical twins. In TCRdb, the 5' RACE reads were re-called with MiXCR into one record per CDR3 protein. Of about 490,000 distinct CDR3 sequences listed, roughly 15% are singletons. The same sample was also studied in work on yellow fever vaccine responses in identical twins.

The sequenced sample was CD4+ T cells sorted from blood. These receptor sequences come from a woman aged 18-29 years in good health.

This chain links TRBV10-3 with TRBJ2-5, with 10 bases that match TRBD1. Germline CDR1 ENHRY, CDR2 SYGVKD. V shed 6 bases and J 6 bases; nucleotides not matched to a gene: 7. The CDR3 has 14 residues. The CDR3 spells CAISVGQGVQTQYF. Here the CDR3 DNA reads TGTGCCATCAGCGTCGGACAGGGGGTGCAGACCCAGTACTTC.

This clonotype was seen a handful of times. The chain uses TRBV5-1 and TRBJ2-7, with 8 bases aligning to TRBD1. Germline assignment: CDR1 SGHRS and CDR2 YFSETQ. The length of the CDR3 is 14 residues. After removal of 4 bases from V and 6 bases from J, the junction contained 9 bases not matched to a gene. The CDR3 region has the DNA TGCGCCAGCAGCCCAGGACAGGGAAGCGGCGAGCAGTACGTC. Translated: CASSPGQGSGEQYV.

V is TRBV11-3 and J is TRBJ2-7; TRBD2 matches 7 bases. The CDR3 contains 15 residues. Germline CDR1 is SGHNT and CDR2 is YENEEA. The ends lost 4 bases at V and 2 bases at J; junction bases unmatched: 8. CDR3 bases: TGTGCCAGCAGCTCAGGACTAGTCAGCCCCTACGAGCAGTACTTC. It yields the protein CASSSGLVSPYEQYF.